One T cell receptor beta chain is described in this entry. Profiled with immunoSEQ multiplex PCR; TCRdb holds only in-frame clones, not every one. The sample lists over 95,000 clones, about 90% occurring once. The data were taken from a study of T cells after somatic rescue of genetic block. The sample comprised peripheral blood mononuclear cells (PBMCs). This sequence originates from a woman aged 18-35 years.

CDR3 sequence reads: CASSLRQGLEQYF. The CDR3, as DNA: TGCGCCAGCAGCTTGAGGCAGGGGTTAGAGCAGTACTTC. The gene calls are TRBV5-1 and TRBJ2-7; D might be TRBD1 (6 bases). This CDR3 has 13 amino acids. The germline gives CDR1 SGHRS, CDR2 YFSETQ. With 1 base removed from V and 7 bases from J, the gap between germline ends came to 12 bases.